The clone carrying this TCR beta chain was counted a few times. Researchers amplified the TCR beta CDR3 regions from RNA transcripts. First-round RT-PCR with HTBI primers amplified the TCR CDR3 region. TCRdb used MiXCR to reprocess the multiplex PCR reads, holding one entry per CDR3 protein. The sample holds approximately 700,000 distinct CDR3 sequences, approximately 42% seen once. This record belongs to a study of T cells in Graves' hyperthyroidism and ophthalmopathy. V was clipped by 6 bases and J by 4 bases, with 12 bases between them. The CDR3 runs 13 residues. The sample was peripheral blood or thyroid tissue (not recorded which). The rearrangement links TRBV12-3 or TRBV12-4 to TRBJ1-2, with D uncertain. This TCR was recovered from an adult man with Graves' disease, either hyperthyroidism or ophthalmopathy (not recorded which). The CDR3: CASSHGLAYGYTF. The DNA for the CDR3 is TGTGCCAGCAGCCACGGGTTGGCCTATGGCTACACCTTC.